This passage covers 26 T cell receptor beta chains from one sample sequenced in a study of radiotherapy plus CTLA-4 blockade in lung cancer (dated by TCRdb to 2017 to 2018). Library construction relied on the immunoSEQ multiplex PCR assay. Imported from immuneACCESS, the table was reduced by TCRdb to in-frame sequences with V and J called. These copies leave out some clones; in studies compared against another copy, an unresolved V gene accounts for under half, and the cause of the remainder is not known. For this sample the table gives 89,000 or so clones, of which approximately 78% were detected only once. 3.4% of the sample lies in the top ten. This material consisted of peripheral blood, taken from a patient treated with radiotherapy plus ipilimumab. The origin of the receptors is a human donor with non-small cell lung cancer who had a partial response to radiotherapy plus ipilimumab.

The rearrangement links TRBV28 to TRBJ1-1; D is unresolved. The CDR3 spans 14 residues. With 2 bases removed from V and 3 bases from J, the gap between germline ends came to 10 bases. Germline-derived CDR1 and CDR2 are MDHEN and SYDVKM. CDR3 sequence reads: CASSLTPEDTEAFF. The CDR3 DNA sequence: TGTGCCAGCAGTTTAACCCCTGAGGACACTGAAGCTTTCTTT.

Details on this clone: Other DNA sequences in the sample encode the same CDR3. The chain uses TRBV9 and TRBJ2-1; 8 bases are shared with TRBD2. This CDR3 is built from 15 residues. The germline V gene has CDR1 SGDLS and CDR2 YYNGEE. The V gene end was trimmed by 0 bases and the J gene end by 4 bases; junction bases not matched to a gene: 3. CDR3 sequence reads: CASSVAAGDYNEQFF. CDR3 bases: TGTGCCAGCAGCGTAGCAGCGGGAGATTACAATGAGCAGTTCTTC.

The chain has TRBV27 and TRBJ2-2; the match to TRBD1 covers 9 bases. V shed 5 bases, J shed 3 bases, and the junction held 4 bases outside the gene matches. The CDR3 loop spans 15 amino acids. In germline, CDR1 is MNHEY, CDR2 SMNVEV (reference sequence). The CDR3, as DNA: TGTGCCAGCAGTCCGACAGGGGGATACACCGGGGAGCTGTTTTTT. Its protein product is CASSPTGGYTGELFF.

The chain links TRBV18 to TRBJ1-2; TRBD1 aligns across 8 bases. The V segment lost 3 bases and the J segment 7 bases; nucleotides outside the gene matches: 7. Germline V CDR1 and CDR2: KGHSH, LQKENI. The CDR3 has 14 amino acids. This chain's CDR3 is CASSPVDRAVGYTF. The CDR3 DNA sequence: TGTGCCAGCTCACCGGTGGACAGGGCAGTTGGCTACACCTTC.

The chain links TRBV5-1 to TRBJ1-4; 9 nucleotides match TRBD1. The junction had 9 bases not matched to a gene; V was cut back by 5 bases and J by 7 bases. Germline lookup yields CDR1 SGHRS and CDR2 YFSETQ. This CDR3 is built from 15 residues. The CDR3 region has the DNA TGCGCCAGCAGTTCACAGGGGGCGAGGGGTGAAAAACTGTTTTTT. Its protein product is CASSSQGARGEKLFF.

V usage is TRBV18 and J usage is TRBJ1-1; D perhaps matches TRBD1 (5 bases). CDR1 and CDR2 (germline): KGHSH, LQKENI. V lost 0 bases to trimming and J lost 11 bases, with 16 bases between them. The length of the CDR3 is 14 residues. CDR3 DNA sequence: TGTGCCAGCTCACCACCGGGACTACCCGGAGAGGCTTTCTTT. Residues: CASSPPGLPGEAFF. The whole variable domain, remainder taken from reference TRBV18 and TRBJ1-1, is NAGVMQNPRHLVRRRGQEARLRCSPMKGHSHVYWYRQLPEEGLKFMVYLQKENIIDESGMPKERFSAEFPKEGPSILRIQQVVRGDSAAYFCASSPPGLPGEAFFGQGTRLTVV.

The genes are TRBV18 and TRBJ2-4; D not certain. The CDR3 loop spans 16 amino acids. With 3 bases removed from V and 10 bases from J, the gap between germline ends came to 22 bases. The germline CDR1 and CDR2 sequences are KGHSH and LQKENI. CDR3 loop: CASSPQQPTQGAIQYF. CDR3 bases: TGTGCCAGCTCACCGCAGCAGCCGACGCAAGGAGCTATTCAGTACTTC.

The chain employs TRBV28 and TRBJ2-7; D remains unclear. CDR1 and CDR2 from the germline V gene are MDHEN and SYDVKM. Trimming took off 5 bases at V and 1 base at J, with 3 bases between the two ends. CDR3 length equals 11 residues. For the CDR3, the DNA is TGTGCCAGCAGTGAGTCCTACGAGCAGTACTTC. Encoded protein: CASSESYEQYF.

The CDR3 region has the DNA TGTGCCAGCAGTGTCGGGGGTCGGTCCTACGAGCAGTACTTC. Encoded protein: CASSVGGRSYEQYF. V gene TRBV6-5 combines with J gene TRBJ2-7; tentative D call: TRBD2 (6 bases). There are 14 residues in the CDR3. V lost 5 bases and J 1 base, leaving 12 bases between the germline ends. Germline V gives CDR1 MNHEY, CDR2 SVGAGI.

The chain combines TRBV28 with TRBJ2-2, with D tentatively TRBD1 (5 bases). This CDR3 region has 15 residues. Per germline, CDR1 MDHEN and CDR2 SYDVKM. Trimming stripped 2 bases from V and 0 bases from J, with 7 bases between. The CDR3 bases are TGTGCCAGCAGTTTAATGGGGCCGAACACCGGGGAGCTGTTTTTT. Encoded protein: CASSLMGPNTGELFF.

This clone appeared a few times. The chain combines TRBV5-1 with TRBJ1-3; D gene unclear. The CDR3 runs to 19 residues. V lost 0 bases, J lost 0 bases, and 19 bases lay in between. The V gene's germline CDR1 is SGHRS and CDR2 YFSETQ. CDR3 DNA sequence: TGCGCCAGCAGCTTGGATTCGGGATTTACTGAGCTCTCTGGAAACACCATATATTTT. Protein sequence: CASSLDSGFTELSGNTIYF.

The CDR3 DNA is TGTGCCAGTAGTATAGGGACTAGCGGGTGGAAGACCTACGAGCAGTACTTC. This gives the protein CASSIGTSGWKTYEQYF. The gene calls are TRBV19 and TRBJ2-7; TRBD2 aligns across 11 bases. The junction had 7 bases not matched to a gene; V was cut back by 1 base and J by 2 bases. The CDR3 spans 17 residues. Germline V gives CDR1 LNHDA, CDR2 SQIVND (reference sequence).

The rearrangement links TRBV11-3 to TRBJ2-2, with 8 bases matching TRBD2. The germline CDR1 and CDR2 sequences are SGHNT and YENEEA. The CDR3 totals 16 residues. After removal of 1 base from V and 5 bases from J, the junction contained 6 bases not matched to a gene. CDR3 coding DNA: TGTGCCAGCAGCTTAGCGGGAGGGAGATGGACCGGGGAGCTGTTTTTT. Protein: CASSLAGGRWTGELFF. Full variable domain (rest looked up from reference TRBV11-3 and TRBJ2-2): EAGVVQSPRYKIIEKKQPVAFWCNPISGHNTLYWYLQNLGQGPELLIRYENEEAVDDSQLPKDRFSAERLKGVDSTLKIQPAELGDSAVYLCASSLAGGRWTGELFFGEGSRLTVL.

The chain has TRBV18 and TRBJ2-1; possible D gene TRBD1, 5 bases. This CDR3 has 14 amino acids. The germline V and J ends were trimmed by 2 bases and 4 bases, with 9 bases remaining between them. Looked up from germline, CDR1 is KGHSH and CDR2 is LQKENI. CDR3 coding DNA: TGTGCCAGCTCACCATCGACAGCTTACAATGAGCAGTTCTTC. Residues: CASSPSTAYNEQFF.

This rearrangement joins TRBV6-1 to TRBJ2-7; D gene unclear. Germline values: CDR1 MNHNS, CDR2 SASEGT. The CDR3 is made up of 15 amino acids. V was shortened by 7 bases and J by 2 bases, with 18 bases between the two germline ends. CDR3 region: CASNFLSNSPYEQYF. CDR3 nucleotide sequence: TGTGCCAGCAACTTCCTCTCGAATTCTCCCTACGAGCAGTACTTC.

The CDR3, as DNA: TGTGCCAGCAGCTTAGTGGGGGCAGGGGACCTAACGCGCTCCTACGAGCAGTACTTC. Amino acids: CASSLVGAGDLTRSYEQYF. This sequence joins TRBV7-9 and TRBJ2-7; TRBD1 might be the D (6 bases). The germline CDR1 and CDR2 sequences are SEHNR and FQNEAQ (reference sequence). The V gene lost 1 base and the J gene lost 0 bases, with 22 bases spanning the gap. The CDR3 loop spans 19 amino acids.

This rearrangement joins TRBV9 to TRBJ2-5; TRBD2 might be the D (6 bases). The V gene's germline CDR1 is SGDLS and CDR2 YYNGEE. CDR3 length equals 13 residues. V lost 2 bases and J lost 9, with 14 bases in between. CDR3 residues: CASSVVPWEAQYF. DNA of the CDR3: TGTGCCAGCAGCGTTGTCCCGTGGGAGGCCCAGTACTTC.

The genes are TRBV14 and TRBJ2-3, with D possibly TRBD2 on 5 matching bases. The CDR3 has 14 residues. CDR1 SGHDN and CDR2 FVKESK come from the germline V gene. V gave up 6 bases and J gave up 3 bases, with 13 bases separating them. In DNA, the CDR3 is TGTGCCAGCAGTGGGCTAGCAAGAACAGATACGCAGTATTTT. This gives the protein CASSGLARTDTQYF.

The chain carries TRBV14 and TRBJ2-3; possibly TRBD2 for D (6 bases). Trimming shortened V by 6 bases and J by 3 bases, and 22 bases separated the two germline ends. The length of the CDR3 is 17 residues. Germline values: CDR1 SGHDN, CDR2 FVKESK. The CDR3 spells CASSHLMGSGSTDTQYF. The DNA for the CDR3 is TGTGCCAGCAGTCACCTGATGGGTAGCGGAAGTACAGATACGCAGTATTTT.

This clone turned up a few times. The J gene is TRBJ1-5, the V gene TRBV7-8; 9 nucleotides line up with TRBD1. In germline, CDR1 is SGHVS, CDR2 FQNEAQ. The CDR3 length is 17 residues. V shed 2 bases, J shed 2 bases, and the junction held 7 bases outside the gene matches. The CDR3 is CASSLLTGGRGNQPQHF. For the CDR3, the DNA is TGTGCCAGCAGCTTACTTACAGGGGGCCGGGGCAATCAGCCCCAGCATTTT.

The chain employs TRBV7-2 and TRBJ2-1, with a weak D call TRBD1 (6 bases). This CDR3 region has 15 residues. The V end was cut by 6 bases, the J end by 4 bases, with 16 bases between. Germline V gene lookup returns CDR1 SGHTA and CDR2 FQGNSA. The CDR3 bases are TGTGCCAGCAGTCAACAGGGTTTCTCTTACAATGAGCAGTTCTTC. It translates to CASSQQGFSYNEQFF. The variable domain in full, completed from reference TRBV7-2 and TRBJ2-1, reads GAGVSQSPSNKVTEKGKDVELRCDPISGHTALYWYRQSLGQGLEFLIYFQGNSAPDKSGLPSDRFSAERTGGSVSTLTIQRTQQEDSAVYLCASSQQGFSYNEQFFGPGTRLTVL.

The chain recombines TRBV28 with TRBJ1-2, with D possibly matching TRBD1 (6 bases). V lost 4 bases and J lost 9, with 12 bases in between. Germline V gives CDR1 MDHEN, CDR2 SYDVKM. This CDR3 has 12 residues. The DNA for the CDR3 is TGTGCCAGCAGTTCGGGACAAGGGAGCTACACCTTC. Amino acids: CASSSGQGSYTF.

The rearrangement uses TRBV2 and TRBJ1-5, with 7 bases fitting TRBD1. The CDR3 extends over 16 amino acids. Germline V gives CDR1 SNHLY, CDR2 FYNNEI. J lost 2 bases, V lost 7 bases, and 11 bases had no gene match. The chain's CDR3 is CASTLNRGGGNQPQHF. The DNA of the CDR3 is TGTGCCAGCACCTTGAACAGGGGTGGGGGCAATCAGCCCCAGCATTTT.

This clone was seen a single time. This chain connects TRBV27 to TRBJ2-3, with 7 nucleotides matching TRBD1. The V gene end was trimmed by 2 bases and the J gene end by 1 base; junction bases not matched to a gene: 3. Germline CDR1 MNHEY, CDR2 SMNVEV (reference sequence). This CDR3 region has 15 residues. As DNA, the CDR3 is TGTGCCAGCAGTTTAGACAGGGCCCGCACAGATACGCAGTATTTT. Protein sequence: CASSLDRARTDTQYF.

V is TRBV7-2 and J is TRBJ2-7; 7 bases are a match to TRBD2. Germline CDR1 reads SGHTA; CDR2 reads FQGNSA. The CDR3 has 16 residues. Trimming removed 0 bases from V and 1 base from J; junction bases left unmatched: 6. The CDR3 here is CASSLARGSGSYEQYF. CDR3 nucleotide sequence: TGTGCCAGCAGCTTAGCGCGGGGGAGCGGGTCCTACGAGCAGTACTTC.

The V and J genes are TRBV5-1 and TRBJ1-1; TRBD1 might be the D (5 bases). Germline CDR1 is SGHRS and CDR2 is YFSETQ. Trimming took 4 bases from V and 1 from J, leaving 11 bases between them. The CDR3 is 14 residues long. CDR3 sequence reads: CASSAQTENTEAFF. The CDR3 region has the DNA TGCGCCAGCAGCGCCCAGACAGAGAACACTGAAGCTTTCTTT.